Below, 15 T cell receptor beta chains from the same sample are listed, as sequenced in a study of regulatory T cells in long-lasting Graves disease. HTBI primers from iRepertoire and Arm-PCR of CDR3 regions yielded the TCR beta libraries. TCRdb re-derived calls from the multiplex PCR reads in MiXCR, one entry per CDR3 protein. The sample comprises under 500,000 distinct CDR3 sequences, about 16% of which are singletons, and roughly 10% rests with the top ten. The time point is: newly diagnosed GD, antithyroid drugs for less than 3 months. Extracted PBMC RNA gave rise to the TCR library. The same data also went into a second study, on T cells in Graves' hyperthyroidism and ophthalmopathy.

Sequencing used peripheral blood mononuclear cells (PBMCs), obtained at new diagnosis, from a patient treated with antithyroid drugs. The receptors stem from a woman aged 30 to 39 with Graves disease.

This clonotype was picked up many times. This chain connects TRBV2 to TRBJ2-1; no clear D. Germline V gene data show CDR1 as SNHLY and CDR2 as FYNNEI. Trimming cost V 3 bases and J 4 bases, with 16 bases left between them. The CDR3 covers 16 residues. This chain's CDR3 is CASSEGVLTVYNEQFF. The CDR3 coding sequence is TGTGCCAGCAGTGAGGGCGTGTTAACGGTGTACAATGAGCAGTTCTTC.

This chain links TRBV7-9 with TRBJ1-1; D gene unclear. The V end was cut by 3 bases, the J end by 1 base, with 9 bases between. From germline, CDR1 is SEHNR and CDR2 FQNEAQ (reference sequence). The CDR3 has 14 amino acids. CDR3 amino acids: CASSLSSPNTEAFF. In DNA form, the CDR3 reads TGTGCCAGCAGCTTGTCGAGCCCGAACACTGAAGCTTTCTTT. The full variable domain, with the rest looked up from reference TRBV7-9 and TRBJ1-1, is DTGVSQNPRHKITKRGQNVTFRCDPISEHNRLYWYRQTLGQGPEFLTYFQNEAQLEKSRLLSDRFSAERPKGSFSTLEIQRTEQGDSAMYLCASSLSSPNTEAFFGQGTRLTVV.

This clonotype was observed at least ten times. CDR3 residues: CASSQGHDYEQYF. In DNA form, the CDR3 reads TGTGCCAGCAGCCAAGGACACGACTACGAGCAGTACTTC. This chain connects TRBV14 to TRBJ2-7; D is unclear. The V end was cut by 1 base, the J end by 3 bases, with 7 bases between. The CDR3 is made up of 13 amino acids. CDR1 and CDR2 (germline): SGHDN, FVKESK.

The chain joins TRBV29-1 to TRBJ2-1; a possible D gene is TRBD2 (6 bases). Germline V gives CDR1 SQVTM, CDR2 ANQGSEA. Trimming removed 6 bases from V and 8 bases from J, with 14 bases in between. The CDR3 is made up of 12 amino acids. The CDR3 spells CSVEREAYEQFF. The CDR3, as DNA: TGCAGCGTGGAAAGGGAGGCGTATGAGCAGTTCTTC.

This rearrangement joins TRBV28 to TRBJ2-7; 7 bases map to TRBD1. This CDR3 contains 15 residues. Trimming removed 6 bases from V and 2 bases from J; junction bases left unmatched: 10. The germline V gene has CDR1 MDHEN and CDR2 SYDVKM. This chain's CDR3 is CASRPLPGQPYEQYF. The CDR3 nucleotides are TGTGCCAGCAGACCTCTGCCGGGACAGCCCTACGAGCAGTACTTC.

This clonotype was observed at least ten times. The V gene is TRBV20-1, the J gene TRBJ2-5; D is ambiguous. CDR1 and CDR2 (germline): DFQATT, SNEGSKA (reference sequence). Trimming removed 5 bases at V and 5 bases at J, with 6 bases between. The CDR3 has 10 residues. The CDR3 sequence: CSARWETQYF. The CDR3 region has the DNA TGCAGTGCTCGATGGGAGACCCAGTACTTC.

This clonotype was picked up a small number of times. This chain uses TRBV28 with TRBJ1-5; 10 bases are a match to TRBD1. Germline trimming cut 4 bases from V and 5 bases from J; bases unmatched to any gene: 8. Germline CDR1 and CDR2: MDHEN and SYDVKM. The CDR3 runs to 16 residues. CDR3 bases: TGTGCCAGCAGTTCTCCGGGACAGGGGTTCCATCAGCCCCAGCATTTT. It translates to CASSSPGQGFHQPQHF.

In its sample, this clonotype was seen many times. V and J are TRBV5-1 and TRBJ2-7; possible D gene TRBD2, 5 bases. The CDR3 runs 14 residues. With 5 bases removed from V and 2 bases from J, the gap between germline ends came to 14 bases. Per germline, CDR1 SGHRS and CDR2 YFSETQ. The CDR3 DNA follows: TGCGCCAGCAGAGAGCAAAGGGAGACCTACGAGCAGTACTTC. Its translation: CASREQRETYEQYF.

This clonotype was detected only once. A much bigger clone sits one base away, suggesting this may be a read error. The rearrangement uses TRBV6-1 and TRBJ1-1, with D possibly TRBD1 on 5 matching bases. Germline V lookup: CDR1 MNHNS, CDR2 SASEGT. Deletions cut 7 bases from V and 3 bases from J, with 24 bases between. The CDR3 has 17 amino acids. DNA of the CDR3: TGTGCCAGCATTTCTTTCGGGGCAGGGAGGGGACACACTGAAGCTTTCTTT. Translating gives CASISFGAGRGHTEAFF.

At least ten counts were recorded for this clonotype. The chain links TRBV28 to TRBJ2-7; a weak D match, TRBD2 (5 bases). CDR3 length: 15 amino acids. V dropped 3 bases and J dropped 2 bases, with 14 bases sitting between them. Germline V gene sequence: CDR1 MDHEN, CDR2 SYDVKM. CDR3 in DNA: TGTGCCAGCAGTTTTCCTCTTACTAGAGCCTACGAGCAGTACTTC. The encoded protein is CASSFPLTRAYEQYF.

DNA for the CDR3: TGCGCCAGCAGCCAAGAGGGACGGAACACCGGGGAGCTGTTTTTT. Protein sequence: CASSQEGRNTGELFF. The V gene is TRBV4-3, the J gene TRBJ2-2; the D gene could be TRBD1 or TRBD2 (5 bases each). The CDR3 has 15 amino acids. CDR1 and CDR2 (germline): LGHNA, YSLEER. V lost 0 bases and J 1 base, leaving 6 bases between the germline ends.

This clonotype was seen only a few times. The J gene is TRBJ2-7, the V gene TRBV30; no definite D call. Between the trimmed V and J ends, which lost 5 bases and 2 bases, there was a span of 10 bases. This CDR3 comprises 12 residues. CDR1 is GTSNPN and CDR2 is SVGIG in the germline V gene (reference sequence). The CDR3 bases are TGTGCCTGGGCTAGGTTACCCTACGAGCAGTACTTC. It specifies CAWARLPYEQYF.

In its sample, this clonotype was seen many times. The J gene is TRBJ1-1, the V gene TRBV20-1; a weak D match, TRBD1 (6 bases). The germline V gene encodes CDR1 DFQATT and CDR2 SNEGSKA (reference sequence). V lost 0 bases, J lost 5 bases, and 13 bases lay in between. This CDR3 has 14 residues. The CDR3 sequence: CSARDPGARTEAFF. The CDR3, as DNA: TGCAGTGCTAGAGATCCAGGGGCGAGGACTGAAGCTTTCTTT.

This chain connects TRBV6-1 to TRBJ1-2; D gene ambiguous. From germline, CDR1 is MNHNS and CDR2 SASEGT. V was trimmed by 7 bases and J by 3 bases, leaving 15 bases between them. This CDR3 spans 14 amino acids. Here the CDR3 DNA reads TGTGCCAGCAAAGTCCCCACAGTCCACTATGGCTACACCTTC. Amino acids: CASKVPTVHYGYTF.

This clonotype was counted many times. The gene calls are TRBV20-1 and TRBJ1-1, with a possible D match to TRBD1 (5 bases). The CDR3 loop spans 13 amino acids. The germline V gene encodes CDR1 DFQATT and CDR2 SNEGSKA (reference sequence). Trimming removed 6 bases from V and 7 bases from J, with 18 bases in between. The CDR3 region has the DNA TGCAGTGCCCCAACCGGGGGTGATGATGAAGCTTTCTTT. Amino acids: CSAPTGGDDEAFF.